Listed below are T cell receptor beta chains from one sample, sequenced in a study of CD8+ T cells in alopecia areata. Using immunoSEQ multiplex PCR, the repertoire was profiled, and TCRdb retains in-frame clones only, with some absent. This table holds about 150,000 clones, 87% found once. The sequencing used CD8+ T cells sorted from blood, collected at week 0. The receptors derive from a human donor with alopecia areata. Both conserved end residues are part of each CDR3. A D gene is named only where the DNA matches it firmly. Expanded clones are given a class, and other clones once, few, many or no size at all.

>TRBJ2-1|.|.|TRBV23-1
CASSQQPPGGQHNEQFF
TGCGCCAGCAGTCAACAGCCCCCAGGAGGCCAACACAATGAGCAGTTCTTC
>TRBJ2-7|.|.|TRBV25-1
CASSEPGREQYF
TGTGCCAGCAGTGAACCAGGGCGCGAGCAGTACTTC
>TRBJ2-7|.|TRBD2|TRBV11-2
CASSFSVAGPSYEQYF
TGTGCCAGCAGCTTCTCCGTAGCGGGACCCTCCTACGAGCAGTACTTC
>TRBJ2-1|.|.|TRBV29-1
CSVAINEQFF
TGCAGCGTTGCCATCAATGAGCAGTTCTTC
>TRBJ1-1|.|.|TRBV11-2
CASSSVDTEAFF
TGTGCCAGCAGCTCGGTGGACACTGAAGCTTTCTTT
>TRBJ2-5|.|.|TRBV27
CASRLTGQEETQYF
TGTGCCAGCAGACTGACAGGTCAGGAAGAGACCCAGTACTTC
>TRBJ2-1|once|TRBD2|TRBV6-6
CASSFPGLAYNEQFF
TGTGCCAGCTCTTTCCCCGGACTAGCATACAATGAGCAGTTCTTC
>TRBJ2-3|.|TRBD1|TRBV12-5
CASGWTGTDTQYF
TGTGCTAGTGGTTGGACAGGAACAGATACGCAGTATTTT
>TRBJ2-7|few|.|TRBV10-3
CAISESKKDAYEQYF
TGTGCCATCAGTGAGTCGAAGAAGGACGCCTACGAGCAGTACTTC
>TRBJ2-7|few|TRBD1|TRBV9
CASSVEGASVEQYF
TGTGCCAGCAGCGTAGAGGGGGCTTCGGTCGAGCAGTACTTC